Given below is one TCR beta chain in context. In the original workflow: Amplification of reference gene primers was used by the study to estimate nucleated cell counts. Repertoires were generated with immunoSEQ multiplex PCR, while TCRdb's copy carries only in-frame clones and drops some. The DNA was the basis for D and trimming; V, J and clone size are from that table. Of roughly 60,000 clones listed, around 82% are singletons. This specimen comes from a study of blood T cell repertoires in COVID-19. For the study at large: Sources were T cells, B-cell-depleted T cells, or PBMCs; the material itself was cDNA or gDNA.

The V end was cut by 3 bases, the J end by 4 bases, with 11 bases between. Germline CDR1 is SNHLY and CDR2 is FYNNEI. The CDR3 extends over 14 amino acids. Enrolment of Seattle patients took place during active infection, and they were followed longitudinally. This receptor was taken from a man aged 55-75 years with COVID-19, enrolled during active disease. The V call is TRBV2, the J call TRBJ2-3, with D possibly matching TRBD2 (5 bases). Sequencing input: peripheral blood. The CDR3 DNA reads TGTGCCAGCAGTGACCGGGGTCCCCCAGATACGCAGTATTTT. Translating gives CASSDRGPPDTQYF.